This TCR beta chain is drawn from a study of T cell changes during pregnancy in multiple sclerosis (dated by TCRdb to between 2017 and 2020). Regarding the complete study: The study examined how the T cell repertoire changed over the course of pregnancy in women with multiple sclerosis.

In the case of this clone: The target of this receptor is not known. Base qualities are not recorded, but no much larger clone differs from it by a single base.

The library was generated by the immunoSEQ multiplex PCR assay. TCRdb obtained this table from immuneACCESS and retained in-frame rearrangements with V and J assigned. These tables miss some clones; where compared with another copy, unresolved V genes account for less than half of the shortfall, and the remainder is unexplained. This sample has about 23,000 clones in its table, and around 88% of those were observed once. About 1.2% of the sample lies in the top ten. From a lookup of the germline V gene (reference sequence), CDR1 and CDR2 are SSHAT and FNYEAQ. The CDR3 contains 15 residues, cysteine and phenylalanine counted. The sequence is cut down to CDR3 DNA, 45 bases in frame from base 1. The germline V and J ends show losses of 5 bases and 8 bases respectively, and no gene match explains 10 bases of the junction.

The chain employs TRBV7-7 and TRBJ2-5; TRBD2 aligns with 11 central bases. The sequenced sample was CD4+ T cells from peripheral blood mononuclear cells, obtained in the first trimester of pregnancy. This TCR derives from a female donor in good health, enrolled as a control in a pregnancy study. The DNA is as follows: TGTGCCAGCAGCCCCGCTAGCGGGGGGCCCTCCACCCAGTACTTC. Translated, it reads CASSPASGGPSTQYF.